This T cell receptor (beta chain) comes out of a study of cytomegalovirus exposure and HLA in healthy donors. Study observations and caveats: The authors considered a cluster of highly shared sequence variants likely to be a sequencing artifact. Overall, about 160 TCR beta chains were annotated as cytomegalovirus-associated. Rare sequences made up most TCRs, while some public TCRs were found in many donors.

Concerning this clone itself: Antigen specificity is unknown.

CDR3 length: 19 amino acids. PCR employed 60 Vbeta and 13 Jbeta primers. TCRdb's table, derived via immunoSEQ multiplex PCR, lists solely in-frame clones and lacks some. The data hold 200,000 or so clones, with roughly four fifths observed a single time. The material sequenced was PBMCs. This receptor was obtained from a woman between 18 and 29 years old in good health and CMV-seropositive. V usage is TRBV12-2 and J usage is TRBJ1-5. TRBV12-2 is tagged as a pseudogene. The CDR3 DNA reads as TGTGCAAGTCGCCCCCGGGGTGGGGAAGTAAGGGTAGGCAATCAGCCCCAGCATTTT. This codes for CASRPRGGEVRVGNQPQHF.